Listed below are T cell receptor beta chains from one sample, sequenced in a study of T cell responses to AZD1222 COVID-19 vaccine. The assay was immunoSEQ multiplex PCR, and TCRdb's table has in-frame clones only and misses some. The profile shows over 85,000 clones, roughly 80% of them singletons. The starting material was peripheral blood, obtained 28 days after the second AZD1222 dose. These receptors all come from an adult who received the AZD1222 COVID-19 vaccine. CDR3s include the opening cysteine and the closing phenylalanine or tryptophan. Fields, in order: D gene, J gene, clone size, V gene, CDR3 DNA, CDR3 protein. A D gene is named only where the DNA matches it firmly. Part of the rows lack a size; the others show once, few, many or a class for expanded clones.

d_call: .; j_call: TRBJ2-7; clone_size: .; v_call: TRBV5-6; cdr3_nt: TGTGCCAGCAGCCTCCGAGACTACGAGCAGTACTTC; cdr3_aa: CASSLRDYEQYF
d_call: TRBD2; j_call: TRBJ2-7; clone_size: .; v_call: TRBV5-4; cdr3_nt: TGTGCCAGCAGCTTTAGCGGGAGCGCACTATACGAGCAGTACTTC; cdr3_aa: CASSFSGSALYEQYF
d_call: .; j_call: TRBJ1-1; clone_size: once; v_call: TRBV7-9; cdr3_nt: TGTGCCAGCACCAGAGATGGGTGGAAGAACACTGAAGCTTTCTTT; cdr3_aa: CASTRDGWKNTEAFF
d_call: .; j_call: TRBJ1-5; clone_size: .; v_call: TRBV2; cdr3_nt: TGTGCCAGCAGCCCGGACAGAGATCAGTCCCAGCATTTT; cdr3_aa: CASSPDRDQSQHF
d_call: .; j_call: TRBJ1-2; clone_size: few; v_call: TRBV7-8; cdr3_nt: TGTGCCAGCAGCTTAGGCCTCCTGGGGTCCTATGGCTACACCTTC; cdr3_aa: CASSLGLLGSYGYTF
d_call: TRBD1; j_call: TRBJ1-1; clone_size: .; v_call: TRBV7-3; cdr3_nt: TGTGCCAGCAGCCCCGGGACAGGGTTTGGAACTGAAGCTTTCTTT; cdr3_aa: CASSPGTGFGTEAFF
d_call: .; j_call: TRBJ2-4; clone_size: .; v_call: TRBV5-1; cdr3_nt: TGCGCCAGCAGTCAGAGCGGAACCAAAAACATTCAGTACTTC; cdr3_aa: CASSQSGTKNIQYF
d_call: .; j_call: TRBJ2-7; clone_size: few; v_call: TRBV7-9; cdr3_nt: TGTGCCAGCACCTCGATGGGGCCCAACGAGCAGTACTTC; cdr3_aa: CASTSMGPNEQYF
d_call: .; j_call: TRBJ1-4; clone_size: .; v_call: TRBV7-9; cdr3_nt: TGTGCCAGCAGCTCCCTGGACAGTTTGAAAGGGGAAAAACTGTTTTTT; cdr3_aa: CASSSLDSLKGEKLFF
d_call: .; j_call: TRBJ1-5; clone_size: .; v_call: TRBV5-6; cdr3_nt: TGTGCCAGCAGTCGTTATACAGGCAATCAGCCCCAGCATTTT; cdr3_aa: CASSRYTGNQPQHF
d_call: .; j_call: TRBJ2-5; clone_size: .; v_call: TRBV11-2; cdr3_nt: TGTGCCAGCAGCCCAGGTGGGCCGGGGGAGACCCAGTACTTC; cdr3_aa: CASSPGGPGETQYF
d_call: TRBD1; j_call: TRBJ2-7; clone_size: .; v_call: TRBV28; cdr3_nt: TGTGCCAGCAGGCAACCGGGGACAGGGGACTACGAGCAGTACTTC; cdr3_aa: CASRQPGTGDYEQYF
d_call: TRBD1; j_call: TRBJ2-7; clone_size: .; v_call: TRBV28; cdr3_nt: TGTGCCAGCAGTTTTCAGGGGGCGCGCTACGAGCAGTACTTC; cdr3_aa: CASSFQGARYEQYF
d_call: TRBD1; j_call: TRBJ1-6; clone_size: .; v_call: TRBV5-4; cdr3_nt: TGTGCCAGCAGCTGGGAAAGACAGGGAGTGGGAAATTCACCCCTCCACTTT; cdr3_aa: CASSWERQGVGNSPLHF
d_call: .; j_call: TRBJ2-7; clone_size: few; v_call: TRBV5-1; cdr3_nt: TGCGCCAGCAGACCGGGACCTCTCCCCTACGAGCAGTACTTC; cdr3_aa: CASRPGPLPYEQYF
d_call: .; j_call: TRBJ2-4; clone_size: .; v_call: TRBV25-1; cdr3_nt: TGTGCCAGCAGTGACAGGGCGATGGATTCCAAAAACATTCAGTACTTC; cdr3_aa: CASSDRAMDSKNIQYF
d_call: TRBD1; j_call: TRBJ1-5; clone_size: .; v_call: TRBV15; cdr3_nt: TGTGCCACCAGCCAGGTCAGGGGGACCCCACAGCCCCAGCATTTT; cdr3_aa: CATSQVRGTPQPQHF
d_call: .; j_call: TRBJ2-3; clone_size: .; v_call: TRBV9; cdr3_nt: TGTGCCAGCAGCGTAGATAGAGGGGGCACAGATACGCAGTATTTT; cdr3_aa: CASSVDRGGTDTQYF
d_call: .; j_call: TRBJ1-5; clone_size: .; v_call: TRBV4-2; cdr3_nt: TGTGCCAGCAGCCAAGACAGCACGATCAATCAGCCCCAGCATTTT; cdr3_aa: CASSQDSTINQPQHF
d_call: TRBD1; j_call: TRBJ1-1; clone_size: .; v_call: TRBV2; cdr3_nt: TGTGCCAGCATGAGAGAGGGAGGGGGCTCGGACACTGAAGCTTTCTTT; cdr3_aa: CASMREGGGSDTEAFF
d_call: .; j_call: TRBJ2-5; clone_size: .; v_call: TRBV3-1/TRBV3-2; cdr3_nt: TGTGCCAGCAGCCAAGTCAGCGTGGAGACCCAGTACTTC; cdr3_aa: CASSQVSVETQYF
d_call: .; j_call: TRBJ1-1; clone_size: .; v_call: TRBV30; cdr3_nt: TGTGCCTGGAGTGTATCAGGGAATGAAGCTTTCTTT; cdr3_aa: CAWSVSGNEAFF
d_call: .; j_call: TRBJ1-1; clone_size: .; v_call: TRBV28; cdr3_nt: TGTGCCAGCAGTCCCCAGGGGCTTCTGAACACTGAAGCTTTCTTT; cdr3_aa: CASSPQGLLNTEAFF
d_call: .; j_call: TRBJ2-1; clone_size: once; v_call: TRBV9; cdr3_nt: TGTGCCAGCAGCGGATCAGTTATTTACAATGAGCAGTTCTTC; cdr3_aa: CASSGSVIYNEQFF
d_call: .; j_call: TRBJ2-7; clone_size: .; v_call: TRBV11-3; cdr3_nt: TGTGCCAGCAGCTTAGTCGATGGGTCGGGGGCTGCGCAGTACTTC; cdr3_aa: CASSLVDGSGAAQYF
d_call: .; j_call: TRBJ2-7; clone_size: .; v_call: TRBV10-3; cdr3_nt: TGTGCCATCAGTCCGGGACGGTCCTACGAGCAGTACTTC; cdr3_aa: CAISPGRSYEQYF
d_call: .; j_call: TRBJ2-5; clone_size: .; v_call: TRBV5-1; cdr3_nt: TGCGCCAGCAAGGGAGAGAAGTACCAAGAGACCCAGTACTTC; cdr3_aa: CASKGEKYQETQYF
d_call: .; j_call: TRBJ2-3; clone_size: .; v_call: TRBV6-4; cdr3_nt: TGTGCCAGCAGTGACAGGCATTTACCGTCGGATACGCAGTATTTT; cdr3_aa: CASSDRHLPSDTQYF
d_call: TRBD2; j_call: TRBJ2-7; clone_size: once; v_call: TRBV25-1; cdr3_nt: TGTGCCAGCATGCGGGGGGGACTAGCGGGGACTGAGCAGTACTTC; cdr3_aa: CASMRGGLAGTEQYF
d_call: .; j_call: TRBJ1-1; clone_size: few; v_call: TRBV28; cdr3_nt: TGTGCCAGCGGCGGGCACGCGAACACTGAAGCTTTCTTT; cdr3_aa: CASGGHANTEAFF
d_call: .; j_call: TRBJ2-3; clone_size: .; v_call: TRBV11-2; cdr3_nt: TGTGCCAGCAGCTTAGCGGGCACAGATACGCAGTATTTT; cdr3_aa: CASSLAGTDTQYF
d_call: TRBD2; j_call: TRBJ2-1; clone_size: .; v_call: TRBV7-6; cdr3_nt: TGTGCCAGCAGCTCCCGACTAGCGGGAGTAAACAATGAGCAGTTCTTC; cdr3_aa: CASSSRLAGVNNEQFF
d_call: .; j_call: TRBJ1-4; clone_size: once; v_call: TRBV5-1; cdr3_nt: TGCGCCAGCAGCTTGGGTCAGCTGGGTGAAAAACTGTTTTTT; cdr3_aa: CASSLGQLGEKLFF
d_call: .; j_call: TRBJ2-7; clone_size: .; v_call: TRBV5-4; cdr3_nt: TGTGCCAGCAGCTTCGACGAGCAGTACTTC; cdr3_aa: CASSFDEQYF
d_call: .; j_call: TRBJ2-2; clone_size: .; v_call: TRBV4-1; cdr3_nt: TGCGCCAGCAGAGACAGGACGAACACCGGGGAGCTGTTTTTT; cdr3_aa: CASRDRTNTGELFF
d_call: TRBD2; j_call: TRBJ2-4; clone_size: .; v_call: TRBV5-4; cdr3_nt: TGTGCCAGCAGCGCCAGCGGGAGGAGAGAAAACATTCAGTACTTC; cdr3_aa: CASSASGRRENIQYF
d_call: .; j_call: TRBJ2-1; clone_size: .; v_call: TRBV7-9; cdr3_nt: TGTGCCAGCAGCTTATCGGGCCGTCTCCGACCAGGGACCTACAATGAGCAGTTCTTC; cdr3_aa: CASSLSGRLRPGTYNEQFF
d_call: .; j_call: TRBJ1-1; clone_size: few; v_call: TRBV4-1; cdr3_nt: TGCGCCAGCAGCCCAATGGGGGGGGCGAACACTGAAGCTTTCTTT; cdr3_aa: CASSPMGGANTEAFF
d_call: .; j_call: TRBJ1-3; clone_size: .; v_call: TRBV11-2; cdr3_nt: TGTGCCAGCAGACAAGTACAGGGTAAAGGAAACACCATATATTTT; cdr3_aa: CASRQVQGKGNTIYF
d_call: .; j_call: TRBJ1-1; clone_size: .; v_call: TRBV7-2; cdr3_nt: TGTGCCAGCAGCTATCAACCCCCGGACGTCCTCATGAACACTGAAGCTTTCTTT; cdr3_aa: CASSYQPPDVLMNTEAFF
d_call: .; j_call: TRBJ2-5; clone_size: .; v_call: TRBV5-1; cdr3_nt: TGCGCCAGCAGCTCCACATACTTGTCCCGGCGGGAGACCCAGTACTTC; cdr3_aa: CASSSTYLSRRETQYF
d_call: TRBD1; j_call: TRBJ2-2; clone_size: .; v_call: TRBV5-1; cdr3_nt: TGCGCCAGCAGCTTGTTTGGGACAGACAACACCGGGGAGCTGTTTTTT; cdr3_aa: CASSLFGTDNTGELFF
d_call: .; j_call: TRBJ1-1; clone_size: few; v_call: TRBV7-9; cdr3_nt: TGTGCCAGCAGCTCGATGCTTCCTGAAGCTTTCTTT; cdr3_aa: CASSSMLPEAFF
d_call: .; j_call: TRBJ2-7; clone_size: .; v_call: TRBV27; cdr3_nt: TGTGCCAGCAGTTCAAACTACGAGCAGTACTTC; cdr3_aa: CASSSNYEQYF
d_call: .; j_call: TRBJ1-5; clone_size: .; v_call: TRBV27; cdr3_nt: TGTGCCAGCAGTTTTAGCAATCAGCCCCAGCATTTT; cdr3_aa: CASSFSNQPQHF
d_call: TRBD1; j_call: TRBJ2-1; clone_size: .; v_call: TRBV7-8; cdr3_nt: TGTGCCAGCAGCTGGCGGCAGGGGGCCTACAATGAGCAGTTCTTC; cdr3_aa: CASSWRQGAYNEQFF
d_call: .; j_call: TRBJ2-5; clone_size: .; v_call: TRBV30; cdr3_nt: TGTGCCTGGAGTGTAGGTGGGGCCCGGGGCGGGACCCAGTACTTC; cdr3_aa: CAWSVGGARGGTQYF
d_call: .; j_call: TRBJ1-1; clone_size: .; v_call: TRBV5-4; cdr3_nt: TGTGCCAGCAGCTTTTCCGGGACACTGTACACTGAAGCTTTCTTT; cdr3_aa: CASSFSGTLYTEAFF
d_call: .; j_call: TRBJ1-2; clone_size: .; v_call: TRBV30; cdr3_nt: TGTGCCTGGAGTTCAGTCCGCAGGGGATTTGACGGCTACACCTTC; cdr3_aa: CAWSSVRRGFDGYTF
d_call: .; j_call: TRBJ1-5; clone_size: .; v_call: TRBV25-1; cdr3_nt: TGTGCCAGCAGTCAGTCAGGGGTGAACAATCAGCCCCAGCATTTT; cdr3_aa: CASSQSGVNNQPQHF
d_call: TRBD1; j_call: TRBJ1-1; clone_size: .; v_call: TRBV9; cdr3_nt: TGTGCCAGCAGCGTAGATCCGACAGGGGGCAGCGCTGAAGCTTTCTTT; cdr3_aa: CASSVDPTGGSAEAFF
d_call: .; j_call: TRBJ1-1; clone_size: .; v_call: TRBV9; cdr3_nt: TGTGCCAGCAGCGTAGACGGAGTCACTGAAGCTTTCTTT; cdr3_aa: CASSVDGVTEAFF
d_call: .; j_call: TRBJ1-2; clone_size: .; v_call: TRBV4-1; cdr3_nt: TGCGCCAGCAGCCAAGTAGGCAGGGCAAACTATGGCTACACCTTC; cdr3_aa: CASSQVGRANYGYTF